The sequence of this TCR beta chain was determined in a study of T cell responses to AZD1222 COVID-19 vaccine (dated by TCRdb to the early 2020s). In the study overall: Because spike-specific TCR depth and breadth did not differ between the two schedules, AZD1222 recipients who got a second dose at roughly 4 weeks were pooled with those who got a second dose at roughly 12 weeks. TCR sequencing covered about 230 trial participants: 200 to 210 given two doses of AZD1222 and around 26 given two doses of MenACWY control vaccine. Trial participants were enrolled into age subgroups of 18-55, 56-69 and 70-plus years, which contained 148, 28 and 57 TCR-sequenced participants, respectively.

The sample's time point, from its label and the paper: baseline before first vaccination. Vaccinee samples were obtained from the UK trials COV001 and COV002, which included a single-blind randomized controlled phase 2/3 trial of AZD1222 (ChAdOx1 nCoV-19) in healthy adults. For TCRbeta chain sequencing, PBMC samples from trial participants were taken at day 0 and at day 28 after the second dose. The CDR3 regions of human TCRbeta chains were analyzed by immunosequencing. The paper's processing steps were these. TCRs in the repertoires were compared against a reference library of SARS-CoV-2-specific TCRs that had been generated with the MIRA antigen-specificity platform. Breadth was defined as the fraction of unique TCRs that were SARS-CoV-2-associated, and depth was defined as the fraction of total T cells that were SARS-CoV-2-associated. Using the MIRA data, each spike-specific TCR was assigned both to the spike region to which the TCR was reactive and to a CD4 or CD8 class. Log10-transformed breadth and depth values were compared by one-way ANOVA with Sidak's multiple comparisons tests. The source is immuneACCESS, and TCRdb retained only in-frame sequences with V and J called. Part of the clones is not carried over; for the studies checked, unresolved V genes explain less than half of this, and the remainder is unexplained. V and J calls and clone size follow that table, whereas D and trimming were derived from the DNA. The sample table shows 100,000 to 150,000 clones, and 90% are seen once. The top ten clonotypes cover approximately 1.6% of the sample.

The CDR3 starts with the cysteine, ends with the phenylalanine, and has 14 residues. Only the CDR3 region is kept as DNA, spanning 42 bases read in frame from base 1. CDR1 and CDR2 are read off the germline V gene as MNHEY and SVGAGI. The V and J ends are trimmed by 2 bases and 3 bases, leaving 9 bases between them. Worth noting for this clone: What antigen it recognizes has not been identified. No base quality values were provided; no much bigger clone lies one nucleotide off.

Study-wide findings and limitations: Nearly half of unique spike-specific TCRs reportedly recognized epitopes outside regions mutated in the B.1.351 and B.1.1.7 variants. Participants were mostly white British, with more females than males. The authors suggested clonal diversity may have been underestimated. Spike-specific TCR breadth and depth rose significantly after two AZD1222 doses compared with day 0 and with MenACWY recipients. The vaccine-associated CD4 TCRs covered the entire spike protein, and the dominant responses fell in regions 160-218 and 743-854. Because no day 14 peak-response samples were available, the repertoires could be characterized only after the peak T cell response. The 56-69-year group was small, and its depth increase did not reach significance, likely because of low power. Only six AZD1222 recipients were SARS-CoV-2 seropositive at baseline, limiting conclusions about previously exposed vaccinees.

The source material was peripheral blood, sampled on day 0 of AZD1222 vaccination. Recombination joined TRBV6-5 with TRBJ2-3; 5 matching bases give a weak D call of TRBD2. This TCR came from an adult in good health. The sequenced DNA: TGTGCCAGCAGTTACAGCGGTTGGACAGATACGCAGTATTTT. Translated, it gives CASSYSGWTDTQYF.